This T cell receptor (beta chain) stems from a study of blood T cell repertoires in COVID-19. Background on the study: Spain, Italy and the United States supplied samples that represented acute and convalescent COVID-19.

The CDR3 is 12 amino acids. V was pared by 2 bases and J by 3 bases, with 5 bases between. CDR1 is SGHAT, CDR2 FQNNGV, per germline. Under the authors' procedure: Amplifying reference gene primers gave estimates of nucleated cell counts. Assay: immunoSEQ multiplex PCR; the TCRdb copy retains only in-frame clones and omits some. V, J and clone size are taken as reported in that table, and D and trimming were inferred from the DNA itself. The sample carries under 150,000 clones, 84% recorded once. This clonotype originated in a human donor in a cohort sampled during active COVID-19. Sequences were obtained from peripheral blood. The rearrangement links TRBV11-2 to TRBJ2-7; D unclear. The CDR3 DNA follows: TGTGCCAGCAGCTTAAACAGCTACGAGCAGTACTTC. This encodes CASSLNSYEQYF.